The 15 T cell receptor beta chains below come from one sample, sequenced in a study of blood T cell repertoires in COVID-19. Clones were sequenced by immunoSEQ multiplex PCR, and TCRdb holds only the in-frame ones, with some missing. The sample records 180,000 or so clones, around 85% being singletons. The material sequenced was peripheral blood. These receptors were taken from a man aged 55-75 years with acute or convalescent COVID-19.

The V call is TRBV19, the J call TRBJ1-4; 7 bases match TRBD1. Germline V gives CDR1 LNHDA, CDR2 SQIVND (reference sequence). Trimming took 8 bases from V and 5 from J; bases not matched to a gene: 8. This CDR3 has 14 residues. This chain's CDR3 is CASLGTDLNEKLFF. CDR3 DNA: TGTGCCAGTTTGGGGACAGACTTAAATGAAAAACTGTTTTTT.

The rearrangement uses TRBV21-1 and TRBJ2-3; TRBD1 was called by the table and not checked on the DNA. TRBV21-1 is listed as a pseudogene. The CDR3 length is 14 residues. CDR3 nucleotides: TGTGCCAGCAGCCTCCGACAGTCCACAGATACGCAGTATTTT. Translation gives CASSLRQSTDTQYF.

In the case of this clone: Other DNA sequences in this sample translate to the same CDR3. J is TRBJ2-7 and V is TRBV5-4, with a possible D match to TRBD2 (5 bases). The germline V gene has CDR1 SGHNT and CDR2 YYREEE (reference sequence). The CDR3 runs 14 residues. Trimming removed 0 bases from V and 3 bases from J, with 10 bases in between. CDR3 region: CASSLASGDYEQYF. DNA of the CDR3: TGTGCCAGCAGCTTGGCCAGCGGAGACTACGAGCAGTACTTC.

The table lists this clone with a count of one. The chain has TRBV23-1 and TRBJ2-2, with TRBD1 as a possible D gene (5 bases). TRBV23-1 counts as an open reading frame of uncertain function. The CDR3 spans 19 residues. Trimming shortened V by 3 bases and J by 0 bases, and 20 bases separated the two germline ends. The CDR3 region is CASSHPGHPGLPNTGELFF. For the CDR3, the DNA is TGCGCCAGCAGTCACCCCGGCCACCCAGGGTTACCGAACACCGGGGAGCTGTTTTTT.

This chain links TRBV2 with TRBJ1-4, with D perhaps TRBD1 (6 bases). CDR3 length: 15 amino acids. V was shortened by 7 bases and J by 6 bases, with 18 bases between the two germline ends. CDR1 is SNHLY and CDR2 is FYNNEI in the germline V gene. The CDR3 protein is CASTRRGGTDEKLFF. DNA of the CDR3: TGTGCCAGCACAAGAAGGGGGGGGACGGATGAAAAACTGTTTTTT. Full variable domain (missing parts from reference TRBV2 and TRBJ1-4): EPEVTQTPSHQVTQMGQEVILRCVPISNHLYFYWYRQILGQKVEFLVSFYNNEISEKSEIFDDQFSVERPDGSNFTLKIRSTKLEDSAMYFCASTRRGGTDEKLFFGSGTQLSVL.

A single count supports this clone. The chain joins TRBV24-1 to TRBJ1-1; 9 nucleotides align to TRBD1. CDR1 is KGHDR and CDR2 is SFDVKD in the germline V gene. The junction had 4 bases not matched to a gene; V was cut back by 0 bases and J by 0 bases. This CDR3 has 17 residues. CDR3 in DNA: TGTGCCACCAGTGATTTGAGGGGGACAGGGTTGAACACTGAAGCTTTCTTT. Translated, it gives CATSDLRGTGLNTEAFF.

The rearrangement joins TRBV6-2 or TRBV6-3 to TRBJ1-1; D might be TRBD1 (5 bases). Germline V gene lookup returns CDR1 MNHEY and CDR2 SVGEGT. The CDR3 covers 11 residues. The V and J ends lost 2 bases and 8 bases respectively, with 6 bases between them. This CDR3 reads CASSYRGEAFF. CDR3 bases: TGTGCCAGCAGTTACAGGGGAGAAGCTTTCTTT.

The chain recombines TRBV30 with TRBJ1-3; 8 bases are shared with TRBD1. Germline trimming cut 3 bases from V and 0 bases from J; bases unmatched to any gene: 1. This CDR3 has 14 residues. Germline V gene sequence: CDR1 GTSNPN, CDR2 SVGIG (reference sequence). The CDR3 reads CAWRDRASGNTIYF. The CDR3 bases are TGTGCCTGGAGGGACAGGGCCTCTGGAAACACCATATATTTT.

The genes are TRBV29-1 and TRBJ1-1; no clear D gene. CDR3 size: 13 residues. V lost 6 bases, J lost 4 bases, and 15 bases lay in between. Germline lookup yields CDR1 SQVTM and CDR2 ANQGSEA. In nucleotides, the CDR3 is TGCAGCGTAGGGAGCCCTGGGGTCACTGAAGCTTTCTTT. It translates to CSVGSPGVTEAFF.

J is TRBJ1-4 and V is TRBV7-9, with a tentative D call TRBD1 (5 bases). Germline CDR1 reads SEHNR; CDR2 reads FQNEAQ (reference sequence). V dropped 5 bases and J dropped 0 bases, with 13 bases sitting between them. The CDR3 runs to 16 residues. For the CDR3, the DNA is TGTGCCAGCAGCCACAGCGGGGGAGCAACTAATGAAAAACTGTTTTTT. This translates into CASSHSGGATNEKLFF.

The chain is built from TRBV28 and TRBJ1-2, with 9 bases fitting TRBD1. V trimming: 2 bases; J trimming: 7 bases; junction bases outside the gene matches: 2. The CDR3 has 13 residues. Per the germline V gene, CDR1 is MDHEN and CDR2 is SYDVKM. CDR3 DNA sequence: TGTGCCAGCAGTTTAGGGACAGGGTCTGGCTACACCTTC. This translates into CASSLGTGSGYTF.

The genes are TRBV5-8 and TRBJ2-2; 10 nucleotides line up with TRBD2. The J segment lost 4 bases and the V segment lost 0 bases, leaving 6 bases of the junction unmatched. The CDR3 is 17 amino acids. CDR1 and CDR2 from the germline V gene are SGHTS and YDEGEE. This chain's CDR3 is CASSLAITSGTTGELFF. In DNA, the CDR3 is TGTGCCAGCAGCTTGGCCATCACTAGCGGGACCACCGGGGAGCTGTTTTTT.

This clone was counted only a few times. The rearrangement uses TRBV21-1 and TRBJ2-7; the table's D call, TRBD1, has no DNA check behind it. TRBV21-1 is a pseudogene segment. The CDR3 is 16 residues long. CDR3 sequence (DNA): TGTGCCAGCAGCAATTACAGGGTGAGGCCTACCTACGAGCAGTACTTC. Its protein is CASSNYRVRPTYEQYF.

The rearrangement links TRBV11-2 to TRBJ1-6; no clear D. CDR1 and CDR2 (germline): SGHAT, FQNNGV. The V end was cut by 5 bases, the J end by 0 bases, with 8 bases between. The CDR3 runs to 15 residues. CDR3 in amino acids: CASSPRDSYNSPLHF. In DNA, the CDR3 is TGTGCCAGCAGCCCCCGGGACTCCTATAATTCACCCCTCCACTTT.

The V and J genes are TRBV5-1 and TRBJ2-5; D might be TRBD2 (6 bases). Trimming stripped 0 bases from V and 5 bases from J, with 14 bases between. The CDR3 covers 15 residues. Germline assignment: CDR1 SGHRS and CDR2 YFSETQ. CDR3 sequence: CASSLGQGGRETQYF. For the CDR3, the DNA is TGCGCCAGCAGCTTGGGGCAGGGAGGAAGGGAGACCCAGTACTTC.